The entry below gives a single T cell receptor beta chain sequence along with its context. These data are taken from a study of blood T cell repertoires in COVID-19. Study as a whole: Donors in the United States, Italy and Spain gave samples during acute or convalescent COVID-19. PBMCs, B-cell-depleted T cells, or T cells were the source of the cDNA or gDNA that made up the material.

In the original workflow: Amplification of reference gene primers provided the estimated nucleated cell counts. The repertoire was sequenced with immunoSEQ multiplex PCR; TCRdb's copy has only in-frame clones and lacks some. The V and J calls and the clone size are those of that table, but D and trimming were determined from the DNA. In the table there are 250,000 to 350,000 clones, approximately 84% of which are singletons. Germline V lookup: CDR1 SGHDN, CDR2 FVKESK. V lost 5 bases and J lost 2, with 18 bases in between. The CDR3 sequence is 16 residues long. What was sequenced was peripheral blood. The source of this sequence is a human donor with COVID-19, enrolled during active disease. The donor label of this sample is uncertain. The genes are TRBV14 and TRBJ2-5; TRBD1 is a possible D gene (6 bases). This chain's CDR3 is CASSGITGSGQETQYF. The CDR3, as DNA: TGTGCCAGCAGCGGAATTACAGGGTCTGGGCAAGAGACCCAGTACTTC.